These 21 T cell receptor beta chains share one sample of origin, sequenced in a study of CD8 T cells in ankylosing spondylitis. TCRdb independently ran MiXCR on the 5' RACE reads; one entry per CDR3 protein. The sample carries 100,000 to 150,000 distinct CDR3 sequences, roughly 7.3% recorded once. Sequences were obtained from blood, either unsorted or a sorted T cell fraction (not recorded which). These receptors originate from a male donor with ankylosing spondylitis or in good health (not recorded which).

The sample holds many counts of this clonotype. The V call is TRBV27, the J call TRBJ2-3; D uncertain. Per germline, CDR1 MNHEY and CDR2 SMNVEV (reference sequence). The V and J ends lost 3 bases and 4 bases respectively, with 11 bases between them. This CDR3 is built from 14 residues. The CDR3 region is CASSFETSPDTQYF. The CDR3 DNA reads TGTGCCAGCAGTTTTGAAACATCCCCAGATACGCAGTATTTT.

This clonotype showed up many times. The rearrangement links TRBV7-2 to TRBJ2-3; TRBD2 matches 9 bases. This CDR3 is built from 15 residues. With V trimmed by 5 bases and J by 6 bases, 9 bases remained unmatched. Germline V gene sequence: CDR1 SGHTA, CDR2 FQGNSA. The CDR3 coding sequence is TGTGCCAGCAGCGGGGGGGCTAGCGGGGTGGATACGCAGTATTTT. Its translation: CASSGGASGVDTQYF.

This clonotype was recorded many times. The V and J genes are TRBV5-1 and TRBJ2-7; D possibly matches TRBD1 or TRBD2 (6 bases each). The CDR3 loop spans 15 amino acids. Deletions cut 4 bases from V and 3 bases from J, with 17 bases between. Germline V gives CDR1 SGHRS, CDR2 YFSETQ. This chain's CDR3 is CASSLSGRGGYEQYF. CDR3 coding DNA: TGCGCCAGCAGCCTGAGTGGCAGGGGAGGCTACGAGCAGTACTTC.

This chain joins TRBV6-1 and TRBJ2-4; D call uncertain. V lost 5 bases, J lost 0 bases, and 8 bases lay in between. The CDR3 extends over 14 amino acids. The germline CDR1 and CDR2 sequences are MNHNS and SASEGT. CDR3 sequence: CASSQSVAKNIQYF. The CDR3, as DNA: TGTGCCAGCAGTCAATCCGTAGCCAAAAACATTCAGTACTTC.

This clonotype was seen many times. The V gene is TRBV6-5, the J gene TRBJ2-5; 12 bases are shared with TRBD2. The CDR3 runs to 22 residues. Germline V gives CDR1 MNHEY, CDR2 SVGAGI. The J segment lost 3 bases and the V segment lost 2 bases, leaving 22 bases of the junction unmatched. The CDR3 DNA is TGTGCCAGCAGTTACCGAAGAATACTAGCGGGAGGCCCAATAAGATCCGAAGAGACCCAGTACTTC. Protein sequence: CASSYRRILAGGPIRSEETQYF.

This clonotype was seen repeatedly, ten times or more. The chain uses TRBV7-2 and TRBJ1-2; D gene ambiguous. Germline assignment: CDR1 SGHTA and CDR2 FQGNSA. This CDR3 has 16 amino acids. The germline V and J ends were trimmed by 7 bases and 3 bases, with 21 bases remaining between them. In DNA form, the CDR3 reads TGTGCCAGCACCTACAAGCAAGGCGGGTGGGACTATGGCTACACCTTC. Its translation: CASTYKQGGWDYGYTF.

This clonotype was seen ten or more times. One end of the junction varies from germline; a read error may be responsible. The rearrangement uses TRBV28 and TRBJ2-7, with 11 bases aligning to TRBD2. CDR3 size: 14 residues. Germline-derived CDR1 and CDR2 are MDHEN and SYDVKM. The CDR3 loop reads CASAQLGTSGERYF. The CDR3 bases are TGTGCCAGCGCCCAACTAGGGACTAGCGGCGAGCGGTACTTC.

This clonotype was detected a few times. The CDR3 bases are TGTGCCAGCAGTTTAAGTGGCCGTGGCTACACCTTC. The encoded protein is CASSLSGRGYTF. The V call is TRBV12-3 or TRBV12-4, the J call TRBJ1-2; D call uncertain. The CDR3 extends over 12 amino acids. The V end lost 2 bases, the J end lost 7 bases, and 8 bases lay between the germline ends.

This clonotype occurred many times. This CDR3 reads CASSFPQGNYGYTF. In DNA, the CDR3 is TGTGCCAGCAGTTTCCCACAGGGGAACTATGGCTACACCTTC. The chain is built from TRBV28 and TRBJ1-2; 7 positions match TRBD1. This CDR3 region has 14 residues. The V and J ends lost 3 bases and 2 bases, in that order; junction bases with no gene match: 3. Germline lookup yields CDR1 MDHEN and CDR2 SYDVKM.

This clonotype has at least ten counts. The chain is built from TRBV10-1 and TRBJ2-1; TRBD1 might be the D (6 bases). V dropped 5 bases and J dropped 9 bases, with 14 bases sitting between them. Germline lookup yields CDR1 WNHNN and CDR2 SYGVQD (reference sequence). The CDR3 runs 13 residues. The CDR3 nucleotides read TGCGCCAGCAGTAAAAACTCAGGGGTTGAGCAGTTCTTC. This encodes CASSKNSGVEQFF.

This clonotype was counted ten times or more. The chain carries TRBV24-1 and TRBJ2-3; 9 bases fit TRBD2. Looked up from germline, CDR1 is KGHDR and CDR2 is SFDVKD. The length of the CDR3 is 16 residues. Germline trimming cut 7 bases from V and 3 bases from J; bases unmatched to any gene: 10. DNA of the CDR3: TGTGCCACCAGCGTACATAGCGGGAGAATAACAGATACGCAGTATTTT. Translation gives CATSVHSGRITDTQYF.

This clonotype showed up many times. The chain couples TRBV20-1 to TRBJ2-3; D remains ambiguous. Trimming cost V 4 bases and J 6 bases, with 17 bases left between them. Germline V gene lookup returns CDR1 DFQATT and CDR2 SNEGSKA (reference sequence). This CDR3 is 14 amino acids long. The chain's CDR3 is CSAISPILEDTQYF. The CDR3 DNA reads TGCAGTGCTATCAGCCCTATTCTCGAGGATACGCAGTATTTT.

This clonotype has a count of ten or more. V is TRBV12-3 or TRBV12-4 and J is TRBJ2-3; tentatively, D is TRBD2 (6 bases). The CDR3 loop spans 15 amino acids. Trimming left V 6 bases short and J 2 bases short, with 15 bases between. The CDR3 nucleotides are TGTGCCAGCAGCCCTAGCGCGTTGAACACAGATACGCAGTATTTT. Translated, it gives CASSPSALNTDTQYF.

In this sample, this clonotype turned up many times. The genes are TRBV5-6 and TRBJ2-7; 7 bases are shared with TRBD2. There are 15 residues in the CDR3. The germline V gene has CDR1 SGHDT and CDR2 YYEEEE. V lost 4 bases, J lost 2 bases, and 9 bases stayed unmatched. The CDR3 region has the DNA TGTGCCAGCAGCCACCGTGGGAGGGCGACCTACGAGCAGTACTTC. Translating gives CASSHRGRATYEQYF. The full variable domain, rest sourced from reference TRBV5-6 and TRBJ2-7, is DAGVTQSPTHLIKTRGQQVTLRCSPKSGHDTVSWYQQALGQGPQFIFQYYEEEERQRGNFPDRFSGHQFPNYSSELNVNALLLGDSALYLCASSHRGRATYEQYFGPGTRLTVT.

This clonotype has only a few counts. CDR3 in DNA: TGTGCCAGCAGCCCTATACAAACTAACTATGGCTACACCTTC. Translation gives CASSPIQTNYGYTF. This chain links TRBV7-6 with TRBJ1-2, with D unresolved. V was trimmed by 5 bases and J by 0 bases, leaving 10 bases between them. Germline CDR1 is SGHVS and CDR2 is FNYEAQ. The CDR3 has 14 amino acids.

This clonotype occurred many times. V usage is TRBV5-1 and J usage is TRBJ2-2; D possibly corresponds to TRBD2 (6 bases). Deletions cut 4 bases from V and 1 base from J, with 14 bases between. CDR1 SGHRS and CDR2 YFSETQ come from the germline V gene. The CDR3 totals 16 residues. The chain's CDR3 is CASSRGSFGNTGELFF. The CDR3 DNA reads TGCGCCAGCAGCCGGGGGTCGTTTGGGAACACCGGGGAGCTGTTTTTT.

This clonotype has ten or more counts. This CDR3 is CASSPGRDSGNTIYF. The CDR3 nucleotides are TGCGCCAGCAGCCCCGGACGGGACTCTGGAAACACCATATATTTT. The V gene is TRBV5-1, the J gene TRBJ1-3, with D uncertain. The germline CDR1 and CDR2 sequences are SGHRS and YFSETQ. The CDR3 covers 15 residues. Trimming took off 4 bases at V and 0 bases at J, with 11 bases between the two ends. The full variable domain, in which reference TRBV5-1 and TRBJ1-3 provide the parts outside the CDR3, is KAGVTQTPRYLIKTRGQQVTLSCSPISGHRSVSWYQQTPGQGLQFLFEYFSETQRNKGNFPGRFSGRQFSNSRSEMNVSTLELGDSALYLCASSPGRDSGNTIYFGEGSWLTVV.

This clonotype showed up many times. For the CDR3, the DNA is TGTGCCAGCAGCTGGACAGTTTCCTACGAGCAGTACTTC. Translation gives CASSWTVSYEQYF. This chain uses TRBV7-9 with TRBJ2-7; TRBD1 is a possible D gene (6 bases). CDR1 is SEHNR, CDR2 FQNEAQ, per germline (reference sequence). The V end lost 4 bases, the J end lost 1 base, and 8 bases lay between the germline ends. CDR3 length: 13 amino acids.

This clonotype was detected ten times or more. The rearrangement links TRBV20-1 to TRBJ2-7, with 9 bases matching TRBD1. The germline V gene encodes CDR1 DFQATT and CDR2 SNEGSKA (reference sequence). With V trimmed by 2 bases and J by 6 bases, 11 bases remained unmatched. The CDR3 has 15 amino acids. CDR3 DNA: TGCAGTGCTAGAACGCCGGGACAGGGTAACGGCGAGCAGTACTTC. This translates into CSARTPGQGNGEQYF.

This clonotype came up a few times. This chain uses TRBV5-1 with TRBJ1-1, with 9 nucleotides matching TRBD1. V was clipped by 3 bases and J by 1 base; unmatched bases: 4. Germline CDR1 SGHRS, CDR2 YFSETQ. The CDR3 consists of 15 residues. In DNA form, the CDR3 reads TGCGCCAGCAGCTCCGGGACAGGGCCGAACACTGAAGCTTTCTTT. Amino acids: CASSSGTGPNTEAFF.

A word on this clonotype: Relative to the germline gene, one junction end is altered; a read error may explain this. This chain connects TRBV20-1 to TRBJ1-1; D possibly corresponds to TRBD1 (5 bases). The CDR3 length is 17 residues. Looked up from germline, CDR1 is DFQATT and CDR2 is SNEGSKA (reference sequence). This chain's CDR3 is CCARDLETVLWNTEAFF. In nucleotides, the CDR3 is TGCTGTGCTAGAGATTTGGAGACAGTGCTCTGGAACACTGAAGCTTTCTTT.